This TCR beta chain was captured by sequencing in a study of OX40 agonist ivuxolimab in advanced cancers. Study in general: Averaging roughly 60 years in age, with a range of about 20 to 90, the cohort was approximately 84% male. General study results and limits: Compared with others, partial responders at 0.1-3.0 mg/kg displayed clonal expansion among the lowest. CD8+ T cells showed, on average, more clonal expansion than CD4+ cells.

The assay was immunoSEQ multiplex PCR, and TCRdb's table has in-frame clones only and misses some. This table has about 80,000 clones, around nine tenths appearing once. On this clone: The target antigen is unknown.

This CDR3 region has 17 residues. Germline CDR1 is SGHTS and CDR2 is YDEGEE. V was pared by 0 bases and J by 4 bases, with 6 bases of the junction left unmatched. The sequence derives from an adult with an advanced solid tumor such as melanoma, head and neck, liver or kidney cancer. The starting material was CD4+ or CD8+ T cells sorted from blood, obtained in a trial of the OX40 agonist ivuxolimab. This chain uses TRBV5-8 with TRBJ2-5; 13 bases match TRBD2. The DNA for the CDR3 is TGTGCCAGCAGCTTGGGACTAGCGGGAGGAAGTAGAGAGACCCAGTACTTC. It is translated as CASSLGLAGGSRETQYF.